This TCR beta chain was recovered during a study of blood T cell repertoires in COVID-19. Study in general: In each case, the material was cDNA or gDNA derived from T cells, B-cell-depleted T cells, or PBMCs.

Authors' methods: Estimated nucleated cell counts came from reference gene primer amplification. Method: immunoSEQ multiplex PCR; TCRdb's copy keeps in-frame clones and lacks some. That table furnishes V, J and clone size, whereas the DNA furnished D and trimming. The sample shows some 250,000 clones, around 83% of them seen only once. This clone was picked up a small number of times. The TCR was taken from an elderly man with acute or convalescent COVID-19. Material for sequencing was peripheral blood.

The CDR3 sequence is CASSSGQINEKLFF. The CDR3 bases are TGTGCCAGCAGCTCCGGACAGATTAATGAAAAACTGTTTTTT. The chain combines TRBV5-6 with TRBJ1-4, with a possible D match to TRBD1 (6 bases). The V gene's germline CDR1 is SGHDT and CDR2 YYEEEE. There are 14 residues in the CDR3. V was trimmed by 3 bases and J by 4 bases, leaving 10 bases between them.